Listed below are T cell receptor beta chains from one sample, sequenced in a study of blood T cell repertoires in COVID-19. Profiling relied on immunoSEQ multiplex PCR, and the TCRdb table lists in-frame clones only, not all of them. Found here are hundreds of thousands of clones, roughly 90% of them singletons; the top ten hold under 4%. Sequenced: peripheral blood. These receptor sequences come from a woman in her 30s with COVID-19, enrolled during active disease. Both conserved end residues are part of each CDR3. A D gene is named only where the DNA matches it firmly. Rows may omit the clone size; those that give it use once, few, many or a size class.

clone_size	v_call	d_call	j_call	cdr3_aa	cdr3_nt
once	TRBV4-3	-	TRBJ1-4	CASSQDRTGNEKLFF	TGCGCCAGCAGCCAAGACAGGACTGGTAATGAAAAACTGTTTTTT
-	TRBV3-1/TRBV3-2	-	TRBJ1-5	CASSPTTGGSNQPQHF	TGTGCCAGCAGCCCGACCACCGGGGGAAGCAATCAGCCCCAGCATTTT
-	TRBV29-1	TRBD2	TRBJ2-1	CSGVGGTSGGHEQFF	TGCAGCGGTGTGGGAGGGACTAGCGGGGGGCATGAGCAGTTCTTC
-	TRBV30	-	TRBJ1-2	CAWSGDSDGYTF	TGTGCCTGGAGCGGGGATTCGGACGGCTACACCTTC
once	TRBV7-2	-	TRBJ2-5	CASSFQGVKYF	TGTGCCAGCAGCTTTCAGGGTGTAAAGTACTTC
-	TRBV3-1/TRBV3-2	TRBD1	TRBJ1-2	CASSQDSGGGYGYTF	TGTGCCAGCAGCCAAGATTCAGGGGGAGGCTATGGCTACACCTTC
-	TRBV6-6	-	TRBJ1-2	CASSYSSGNYGYTF	TGTGCCAGCAGTTACTCGAGCGGGAACTATGGCTACACCTTC
few	TRBV19	TRBD1	TRBJ1-5	CASSIGPGQGARSNQPQHF	TGTGCCAGTAGTATAGGCCCGGGACAGGGAGCTCGTAGCAATCAGCCCCAGCATTTT
-	TRBV18	-	TRBJ1-2	CASSGGGNYGYTF	TGTGCCAGCTCAGGCGGTGGTAACTATGGCTACACCTTC
-	TRBV4-2	-	TRBJ2-7	CASSEGSNGRHEQYF	TGTGCCAGCAGCGAAGGATCAAATGGGCGTCACGAGCAGTACTTC
once	TRBV7-9	TRBD2	TRBJ2-1	CASSPFLGGGALSEQFF	TGTGCCAGCAGCCCCTTCCTGGGCGGGGGGGCCCTTAGTGAGCAGTTCTTC
-	TRBV19	TRBD1	TRBJ1-6	CASQRVGGQLNSPLHF	TGTGCCAGTCAACGCGTAGGGGGACAGCTAAATTCACCCCTCCACTTT
-	TRBV19	-	TRBJ2-5	CASSPGEGVQETQYF	TGTGCCAGTAGCCCAGGGGAGGGAGTACAAGAGACCCAGTACTTC
-	TRBV18	TRBD1	TRBJ1-1	CASSPGRGFPEAFF	TGTGCCAGCTCACCGGGCAGGGGGTTTCCTGAAGCTTTCTTT
-	TRBV4-2	TRBD2	TRBJ2-3	CASSQDVVGAGLPLEDTQYF	TGTGCCAGCAGCCAAGATGTAGTCGGTGCGGGACTACCTCTAGAAGATACGCAGTATTTT
-	TRBV11-2	TRBD1	TRBJ1-6	CASSTDREGSPLHF	TGTGCCAGCAGCACAGACAGGGAAGGTTCACCCCTCCACTTT
-	TRBV7-9	TRBD1	TRBJ1-4	CASSLTTGENEKLFF	TGTGCCAGCAGCTTGACGACAGGGGAGAATGAAAAACTGTTTTTT
-	TRBV4-3	TRBD2	TRBJ2-2	CASSQEGTSPRELFF	TGCGCCAGCAGCCAAGAGGGGACTAGCCCCCGGGAGCTGTTTTTT
once	TRBV9	TRBD2	TRBJ2-5	CASSVMTSGKETQYF	TGTGCCAGCAGCGTCATGACTAGCGGGAAGGAGACCCAGTACTTC
-	TRBV11-2	TRBD1	TRBJ2-6	CASSFRDRVLGANVLTF	TGTGCCAGCAGCTTCCGGGACAGGGTTCTTGGGGCCAACGTCCTGACTTTC
-	TRBV5-8	TRBD1	TRBJ2-7	CASSFGTEAYGQYF	TGTGCCAGCAGCTTCGGGACAGAAGCTTATGGGCAGTACTTC
-	TRBV7-7	-	TRBJ2-5	CASSFRPGETQETQYF	TGTGCTAGCAGCTTTAGGCCCGGGGAAACTCAAGAGACCCAGTACTTC
-	TRBV15	-	TRBJ2-1	CATSRASYNEQFF	TGTGCCACCAGCAGGGCTAGCTACAATGAGCAGTTCTTC
-	TRBV6-2/TRBV6-3	-	TRBJ2-6	CASSKSGTGANVLTF	TGTGCCAGCAGCAAGTCGGGAACTGGGGCCAACGTCCTGACTTTC
-	TRBV5-4	-	TRBJ2-7	CASSSRGGALRYEQYF	TGTGCCAGCAGCTCACGAGGGGGGGCGCTCCGCTACGAGCAGTACTTC
-	TRBV4-3	TRBD2	TRBJ2-3	CASALGGASTDTQYF	TGCGCCAGCGCGCTCGGGGGGGCTAGCACAGATACGCAGTATTTT
-	TRBV27	-	TRBJ2-4	CASRGAQSAKNIQYF	TGTGCCAGCCGCGGGGCTCAATCGGCCAAAAACATTCAGTACTTC
once	TRBV3-1/TRBV3-2	-	TRBJ1-1	CASSQAWGGTEAFF	TGTGCCAGCAGCCAAGCGTGGGGGGGAACTGAAGCTTTCTTT
-	TRBV7-2	TRBD1	TRBJ1-2	CASSLGQIYGYTF	TGTGCCAGCAGCTTGGGACAGATCTATGGCTACACCTTC
once	TRBV20-1	-	TRBJ1-2	CKVEGYYGYTF	TGCAAGGTCGAGGGTTATTATGGCTACACCTTC
-	TRBV27	TRBD1	TRBJ1-5	CASSSRKLPGTGGNQPQHF	TGTGCCAGCAGTTCTCGAAAGCTTCCCGGGACAGGGGGCAATCAGCCCCAGCATTTT
-	TRBV5-5	TRBD1	TRBJ1-2	CASSFGPAQGVAGYTF	TGTGCCAGCAGCTTTGGCCCAGCTCAGGGGGTCGCTGGCTACACCTTC
-	TRBV4-3	TRBD2	TRBJ2-1	CASSQVWGLDYNEQFF	TGCGCCAGCAGCCAAGTTTGGGGACTAGACTACAATGAGCAGTTCTTC
once	TRBV2	-	TRBJ2-6	CASTMGANVLTF	TGTGCCAGCACCATGGGGGCCAACGTCCTGACTTTC
few	TRBV6-2/TRBV6-3	-	TRBJ1-5	CASSYISFGMDSNQPQHF	TGTGCCAGCAGTTACATCAGCTTCGGGATGGATAGCAATCAGCCCCAGCATTTT
-	TRBV6-1	TRBD1	TRBJ2-6	CASSAHRGREDGANVLTF	TGTGCCAGCAGTGCCCACAGGGGGCGCGAAGATGGGGCCAACGTCCTGACTTTC
-	TRBV6-6	TRBD1	TRBJ1-2	CASSYSITGGDYGYTF	TGTGCCAGCAGTTACTCGATCACAGGGGGGGACTATGGCTACACCTTC
-	TRBV9	-	TRBJ2-3	CASSVLRGGPDTQYF	TGTGCCAGCAGCGTTCTACGAGGGGGTCCAGATACGCAGTATTTT
-	TRBV7-8	TRBD2	TRBJ2-5	CASSLGGLDGETQYF	TGTGCCAGCAGCTTAGGGGGACTAGACGGCGAGACCCAGTACTTC
-	TRBV28	-	TRBJ1-2	CASGGWGVTYGYTF	TGTGCCAGCGGGGGATGGGGGGTTACCTATGGCTACACCTTC
-	TRBV3-1/TRBV3-2	TRBD2	TRBJ2-1	CASSPGGILSSYNEQFF	TGTGCCAGCAGCCCGGGGGGGATCCTTAGCTCCTACAATGAGCAGTTCTTC
once	TRBV29-1	TRBD1	TRBJ2-7	CSVSTGGKGYEQYF	TGCAGCGTGTCTACAGGGGGCAAAGGCTACGAGCAGTACTTC
-	TRBV4-3	TRBD1	TRBJ1-1	CASSQGQGPWTEAFF	TGCGCCAGCAGCCAAGGACAGGGTCCGTGGACTGAAGCTTTCTTT
-	TRBV30	-	TRBJ2-3	CAWSVGLGGDTQYF	TGTGCCTGGAGTGTTGGTCTAGGCGGGGATACGCAGTATTTT
-	TRBV6-5	-	TRBJ1-2	CASSYSSTPMGYTF	TGTGCCAGCAGTTACTCGAGTACCCCAATGGGCTACACCTTC
-	TRBV28	-	TRBJ1-4	CASSSGSLKLFF	TGTGCCAGCAGTTCAGGCAGTTTGAAACTGTTTTTT
-	TRBV29-1	TRBD2	TRBJ2-3	CSVEDRLAGGPDTQYF	TGCAGCGTTGAAGATCGGCTAGCGGGAGGTCCAGATACGCAGTATTTT
once	TRBV19	-	TRBJ1-2	CASSIRQKTYGYTF	TGTGCCAGTAGTATTCGTCAGAAAACCTATGGCTACACCTTC
-	TRBV18	-	TRBJ1-2	CASSPPTRGYGYTF	TGTGCCAGCTCACCACCGACCAGGGGCTATGGCTACACCTTC
-	TRBV28	TRBD2	TRBJ2-1	CASKERGDWSNEQFF	TGTGCCAGCAAGGAGCGGGGCGATTGGTCCAATGAGCAGTTCTTC
-	TRBV4-1	-	TRBJ2-5	CASSQVPGQETQYF	TGCGCCAGCAGCCAAGTTCCAGGGCAGGAGACCCAGTACTTC
-	TRBV29-1	TRBD2	TRBJ2-2	CSVDSGRASTGELFF	TGCAGCGTTGATAGCGGGAGGGCCAGTACCGGGGAGCTGTTTTTT
-	TRBV9	TRBD2	TRBJ2-3	CASRPGLADTDTQYF	TGTGCCAGCCGACCGGGACTAGCGGACACAGATACGCAGTATTTT
-	TRBV9	-	TRBJ1-5	CASSVAAGNDQPQHF	TGTGCCAGCAGCGTAGCGGCAGGAAATGATCAGCCCCAGCATTTT
-	TRBV19	-	TRBJ1-1	CASRREGDTEAFF	TGTGCCAGTAGGAGGGAGGGAGACACTGAAGCTTTCTTT
-	TRBV11-3	TRBD2	TRBJ2-3	CASSPRGVSGSDTQYF	TGTGCCAGCAGCCCTAGGGGCGTTAGCGGGAGCGATACGCAGTATTTT
-	TRBV3-1/TRBV3-2	-	TRBJ2-1	CASSPRLNNEQFF	TGTGCCAGCAGCCCCAGACTAAACAATGAGCAGTTCTTC